Each of the 10 T cell receptor beta chains below was sequenced from the same sample in a study of OX40 agonist ivuxolimab in advanced cancers. Sequencing used immunoSEQ multiplex PCR; TCRdb keeps in-frame clones, though not all of them. The sample has under 55,000 clones, about 89% seen once. Source: CD4+ or CD8+ T cells sorted from blood, taken in a trial of the OX40 agonist ivuxolimab. The receptors stem from an adult with an advanced solid tumor such as melanoma, head and neck, liver or kidney cancer.

This chain uses TRBV2 with TRBJ1-5; possibly TRBD1 for D (5 bases). V lost 10 bases and J lost 0, with 13 bases in between. This CDR3 has 14 residues. Germline CDR1 is SNHLY and CDR2 is FYNNEI. In DNA, the CDR3 is TGTGCCACCGGGGGAAGGTATAGCAATCAGCCCCAGCATTTT. This translates into CATGGRYSNQPQHF.

The J gene is TRBJ1-1, the V gene TRBV29-1; 8 bases are a match to TRBD1. The CDR3 sequence is 14 residues long. From germline, CDR1 is SQVTM and CDR2 ANQGSEA. The ends lost 8 bases at V and 0 bases at J; junction bases unmatched: 8. The CDR3 here is CSLRPGGLNTEAFF. For the CDR3, the DNA is TGCAGCCTTAGACCAGGGGGCCTGAACACTGAAGCTTTCTTT.

The chain couples TRBV5-1 to TRBJ1-4; the D is unclear. V lost 2 bases and J 8 bases, leaving 22 bases between the germline ends. This CDR3 comprises 17 residues. Germline V lookup: CDR1 SGHRS, CDR2 YFSETQ. The CDR3 DNA follows: TGCGCCAGCAGCTTTCATGGGTCCCTGGCGGGCCGGGAAAAACTGTTTTTT. Translation gives CASSFHGSLAGREKLFF.

The J gene is TRBJ2-7, the V gene TRBV29-1; D possibly matches TRBD1 or TRBD2 (5 bases each). This CDR3 spans 14 amino acids. With 3 bases removed from V and 5 bases from J, the gap between germline ends came to 17 bases. The germline V gene has CDR1 SQVTM and CDR2 ANQGSEA. The CDR3 sequence: CSVEGDLVGNEQYF. CDR3 nucleotide sequence: TGCAGCGTTGAGGGGGACCTGGTAGGGAACGAGCAGTACTTC.

The chain is built from TRBV12-5 and TRBJ2-1; D perhaps matches TRBD2 (5 bases). CDR1 is LGHNT and CDR2 is FRNRAP in the germline V gene. This CDR3 region has 12 residues. With 8 bases removed from V and 6 bases from J, the gap between germline ends came to 11 bases. The CDR3 sequence: CASLAVPNEQFF. The CDR3 nucleotides are TGTGCTAGTCTAGCAGTCCCCAATGAGCAGTTCTTC.

In its sample, this clone was seen a few times. V usage is TRBV19 and J usage is TRBJ1-1; no reliable D call. The germline V gene encodes CDR1 LNHDA and CDR2 SQIVND (reference sequence). V was pared by 6 bases and J by 5 bases, with 10 bases between. The CDR3 loop spans 12 amino acids. The CDR3 sequence: CASRRFGTEAFF. The CDR3, as DNA: TGTGCCAGTAGGAGATTCGGGACTGAAGCTTTCTTT.

The rearrangement joins TRBV27 to TRBJ1-5, with TRBD1 identical over 7 bases. The germline V gene has CDR1 MNHEY and CDR2 SMNVEV (reference sequence). Trimming cost V 3 bases and J 7 bases; bases outside gene matches: 3. This CDR3 region has 13 residues. CDR3 coding DNA: TGTGCCAGCAGTTTCGACAGGGCCCAGCCCCAGCATTTT. Protein product: CASSFDRAQPQHF.

CDR3 DNA sequence: TGTGCCAGCAGCGCGACGGGACAGGTGAACACTAACTATGGCTACACCTTC. Its translation: CASSATGQVNTNYGYTF. The rearrangement links TRBV11-2 to TRBJ1-2, with TRBD1 matching 8 bases. The germline V gene encodes CDR1 SGHAT and CDR2 FQNNGV. V dropped 5 bases and J dropped 0; count of bases not matched to a gene: 11. This CDR3 region has 17 residues. The whole variable domain, filled in from reference TRBV11-2 and TRBJ1-2, reads EAGVAQSPRYKIIEKRQSVAFWCNPISGHATLYWYQQILGQGPKLLIQFQNNGVVDDSQLPKDRFSAERLKGVDSTLKIQPAKLEDSAVYLCASSATGQVNTNYGYTFGSGTRLTVV.

The CDR3 loop reads CASSEYRGPSNQPQHF. Here the CDR3 DNA reads TGTGCCAGCAGTGAATATAGGGGTCCGAGCAATCAGCCCCAGCATTTT. The rearrangement joins TRBV6-1 to TRBJ1-5; D is perhaps TRBD1 (5 bases). V shed 2 bases and J shed 1 base, with 12 bases lying between them. CDR3 length: 16 residues. Germline CDR1 MNHNS, CDR2 SASEGT.

This sequence joins TRBV18 and TRBJ2-3; TRBD1 aligns across 9 bases. The germline gives CDR1 KGHSH, CDR2 LQKENI. The CDR3 is 14 amino acids. With 6 bases clipped from V and 1 base from J, the junction kept 2 bases outside the gene matches. In nucleotides, the CDR3 is TGTGCCAGCTCTCGACAGGGGGGCACAGATACGCAGTATTTT. Translating it yields CASSRQGGTDTQYF.